This record concerns one T cell receptor (beta chain) sequence. Antigen specificity is unknown. CDR1 and CDR2 from the germline V gene are MNHNS and SASEGT. The CDR3 has 15 residues. Losses at the gene ends were 10 bases for V and 6 bases for J; bases not matched to a gene: 11. The data are from a study of cytomegalovirus exposure and HLA in healthy donors. The wider study: Earlier, approximately 180 million T cells were analyzed, and more than 100 million unique TCR beta sequences were found among them.

The study ran its PCR with 60 Vbeta and 13 Jbeta primers. As processed by the authors: An analysis performed later counted about 80 million unique TCR beta chains (approximately 12 million of them shared). Here immunoSEQ multiplex PCR was the method, and the copy in TCRdb shows in-frame clones only, minus some. The DNA was the basis for D and trimming; V, J and clone size are from that table. The repertoire holds 80,000 to 95,000 clones, with 78% as singletons. Broader study findings: For TCR beta chains, V- and J-gene trimming was later linked to a missense DCLRE1C variant.

The material sequenced was PBMCs. V is TRBV6-1 and J is TRBJ2-3; 12 nucleotides align to TRBD2. This clonotype was obtained from a man aged 18 to 29 in good health and CMV-seropositive. CDR3 DNA: TGTGCCAACAGACTAGCGGGGGATGTGTGGGATACGCAGTATTTT. Protein sequence: CANRLAGDVWDTQYF.